This T cell receptor (beta chain) was captured by sequencing in a study of blood T cell repertoires in COVID-19 (dated by TCRdb to 2020 to 2021). In terms of the full investigation: Collaborator samples came from the United States, Italy and Spain and covered acute and convalescent phases of COVID-19. The prospective study material was composed of cDNA or gDNA derived from T cells, B-cell-depleted T cells, or PBMCs. The dataset comprised deeply sampled blood TCRbeta repertoires from subjects exposed to, actively infected with, or recovered from COVID-19. The repertoires were released in a freely available public database intended as a resource for research on the immune response to SARS-CoV-2. Samples were obtained from the ongoing ImmuneRACE study (first 160 participants) and from 1,254 subjects provided by 6 global collaborators. A de-identified subject ID, COVID-19 status, age in years and sex were almost always included in the sample metadata. Where HLA class I and class II types were available, the types were taken from metadata supplied by the sample provider, not from assay-based typing. Broader findings and caveats from the paper: How much clinical and demographic metadata was included differed by source and by participant, and the metadata was provided uncurated.

Taken from cysteine to phenylalanine, the CDR3 has 14 residues. Only CDR3 DNA remains: 42 bases, in frame from the first base. Sequences LNHDA (CDR1) and SQIVND (CDR2) are obtained from the germline V gene (reference sequence). V is cut by 7 bases and J by 2 bases, and the space between the germline ends is 13 bases. Collaborating institutions collected whole blood in K2EDTA tubes following their own protocols. For TCRbeta analysis, collaborator samples were shipped as frozen whole blood, as isolated PBMCs, or as DNA extracted from either sample type. For this clone: No cognate antigen has been identified for it. No much larger clone is present one base from it, and per-base qualities are unavailable.

The immunoSEQ Assay, a bias-controlled multiplex PCR, was used to amplify TCRbeta CDR3 regions from genomic DNA. Per the authors' processing: Nucleated cell counts per sample were estimated from amplification of reference gene primers within the assay. To quantify the absolute abundance of each unique TCRbeta CDR3 rearrangement, sequence reads were collapsed and filtered. For each sample, productive Simpson clonality was calculated as the square root of Simpson's diversity index across productive rearrangements. Held by TCRdb, this immuneACCESS table contains in-frame sequences only and omits some clones. Under half of the omission traces to an unresolved V gene where checked; the cause of the rest is unknown. That table furnishes V, J and clone size, whereas the DNA furnished D and trimming. This sample holds some 200,000 clones; over 70% were observed only once. The ten largest make up around 5.1% of the sample.

The clonotype comes from a woman in her 70s with acute or convalescent COVID-19. The V gene is TRBV19 and the J gene is TRBJ2-3; the D gene is perhaps TRBD2, from 6 matching bases. The sample taken for sequencing was peripheral blood. The nucleotide sequence reads TGTGCCAGTAATCCGGGAGTCCTCACAGATACGCAGTATTTT. It specifies CASNPGVLTDTQYF.